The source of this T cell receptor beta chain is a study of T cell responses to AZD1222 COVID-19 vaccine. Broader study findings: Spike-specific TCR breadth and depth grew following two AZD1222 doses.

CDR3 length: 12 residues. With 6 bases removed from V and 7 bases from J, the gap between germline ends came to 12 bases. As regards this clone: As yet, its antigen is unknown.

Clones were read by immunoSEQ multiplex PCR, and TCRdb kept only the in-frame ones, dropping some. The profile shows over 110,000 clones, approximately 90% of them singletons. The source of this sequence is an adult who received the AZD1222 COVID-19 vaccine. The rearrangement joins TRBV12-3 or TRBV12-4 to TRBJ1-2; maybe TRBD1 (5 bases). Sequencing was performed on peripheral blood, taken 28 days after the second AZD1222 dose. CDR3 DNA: TGTGCCAGCAGAGATGGGGCTCGTGGCTACACCTTC. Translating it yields CASRDGARGYTF.